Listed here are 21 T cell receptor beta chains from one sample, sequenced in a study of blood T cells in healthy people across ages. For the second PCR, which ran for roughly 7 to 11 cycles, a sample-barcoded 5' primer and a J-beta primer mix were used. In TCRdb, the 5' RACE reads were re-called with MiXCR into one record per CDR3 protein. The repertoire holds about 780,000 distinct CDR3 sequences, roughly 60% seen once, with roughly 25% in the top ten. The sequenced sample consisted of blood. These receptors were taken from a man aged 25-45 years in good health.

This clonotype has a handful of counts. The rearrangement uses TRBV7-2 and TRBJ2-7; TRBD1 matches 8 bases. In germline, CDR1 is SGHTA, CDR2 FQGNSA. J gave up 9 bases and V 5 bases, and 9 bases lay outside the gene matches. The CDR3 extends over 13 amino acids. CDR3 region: CASSPYTGGGQYF. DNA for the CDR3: TGTGCCAGCAGCCCGTATACAGGGGGTGGGCAGTACTTC.

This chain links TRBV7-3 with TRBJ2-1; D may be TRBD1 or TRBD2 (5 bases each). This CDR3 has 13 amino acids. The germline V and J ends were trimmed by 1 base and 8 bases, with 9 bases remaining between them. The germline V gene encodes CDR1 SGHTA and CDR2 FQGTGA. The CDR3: CASSLRGWDEQFF. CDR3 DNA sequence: TGTGCCAGCAGCTTAAGGGGGTGGGATGAGCAGTTCTTC.

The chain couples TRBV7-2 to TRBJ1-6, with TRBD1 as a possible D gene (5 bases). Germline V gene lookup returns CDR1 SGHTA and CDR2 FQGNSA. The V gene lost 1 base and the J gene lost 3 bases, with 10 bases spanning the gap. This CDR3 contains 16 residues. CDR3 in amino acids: CASSLESGSYNSPLHF. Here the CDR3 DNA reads TGTGCCAGCAGCTTAGAGTCAGGGAGCTATAATTCACCCCTCCACTTT.

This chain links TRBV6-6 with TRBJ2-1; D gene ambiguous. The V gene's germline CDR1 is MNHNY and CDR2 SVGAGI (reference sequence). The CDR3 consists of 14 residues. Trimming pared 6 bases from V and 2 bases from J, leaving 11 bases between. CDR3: CASSQVRTYNEQFF. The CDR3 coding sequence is TGTGCCAGCAGCCAAGTAAGGACCTACAATGAGCAGTTCTTC.

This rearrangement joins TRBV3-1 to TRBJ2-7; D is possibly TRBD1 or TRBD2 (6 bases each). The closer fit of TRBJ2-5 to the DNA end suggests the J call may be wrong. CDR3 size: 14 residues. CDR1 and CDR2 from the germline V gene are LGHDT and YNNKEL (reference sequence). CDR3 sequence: CASSQVRGRETQYF. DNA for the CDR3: TGTGCCAGCAGCCAAGTGAGGGGGAGGGAGACCCAGTACTTC.

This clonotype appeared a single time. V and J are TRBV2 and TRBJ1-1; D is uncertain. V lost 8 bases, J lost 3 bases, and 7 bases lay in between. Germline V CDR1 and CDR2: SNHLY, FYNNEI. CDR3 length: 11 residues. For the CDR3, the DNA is TGTGCCAGCCAGTATTACACTGAAGCTTTCTTT. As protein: CASQYYTEAFF.

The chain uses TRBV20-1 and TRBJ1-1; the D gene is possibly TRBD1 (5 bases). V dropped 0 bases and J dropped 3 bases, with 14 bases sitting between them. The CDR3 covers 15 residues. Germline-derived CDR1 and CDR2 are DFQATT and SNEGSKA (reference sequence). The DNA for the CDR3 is TGCAGTGCTAGAGATAGGGGCCAAGGGGACACTGAAGCTTTCTTT. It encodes CSARDRGQGDTEAFF.

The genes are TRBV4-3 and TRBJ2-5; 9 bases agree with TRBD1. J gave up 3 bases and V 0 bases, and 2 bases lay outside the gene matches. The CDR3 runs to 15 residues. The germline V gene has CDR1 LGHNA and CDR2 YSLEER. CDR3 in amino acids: CASSQDGTGKETQYF. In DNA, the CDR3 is TGCGCCAGCAGCCAAGATGGGACAGGGAAAGAGACCCAGTACTTC.

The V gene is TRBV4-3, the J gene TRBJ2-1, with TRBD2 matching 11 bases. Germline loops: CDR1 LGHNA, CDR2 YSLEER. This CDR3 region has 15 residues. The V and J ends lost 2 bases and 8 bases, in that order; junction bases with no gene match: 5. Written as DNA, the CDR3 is TGCGCCAGCAGCCAATTAGCGGGGGGGCCCTATGAGCAGTTCTTC. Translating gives CASSQLAGGPYEQFF.

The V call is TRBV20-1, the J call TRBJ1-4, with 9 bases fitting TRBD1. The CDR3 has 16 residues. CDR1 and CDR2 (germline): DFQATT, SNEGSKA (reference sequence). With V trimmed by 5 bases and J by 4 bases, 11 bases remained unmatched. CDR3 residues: CSAQIYRGQDNEKLFF. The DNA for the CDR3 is TGCAGTGCTCAAATTTACAGGGGGCAGGATAATGAAAAACTGTTTTTT.

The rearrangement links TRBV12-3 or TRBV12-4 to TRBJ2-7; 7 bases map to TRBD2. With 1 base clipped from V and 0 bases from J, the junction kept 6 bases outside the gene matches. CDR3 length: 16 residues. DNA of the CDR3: TGTGCCAGCAGTTTAGGGCCAGCGGGGAGCTCCTACGAGCAGTACTTC. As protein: CASSLGPAGSSYEQYF.

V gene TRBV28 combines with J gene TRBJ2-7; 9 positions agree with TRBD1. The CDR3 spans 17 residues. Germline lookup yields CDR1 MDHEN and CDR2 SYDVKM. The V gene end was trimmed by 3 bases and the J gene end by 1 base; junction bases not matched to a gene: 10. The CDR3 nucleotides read TGTGCCAGCAGTTTCAACCCTGGACAGGGGAATTCCTACGAGCAGTACTTC. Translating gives CASSFNPGQGNSYEQYF.

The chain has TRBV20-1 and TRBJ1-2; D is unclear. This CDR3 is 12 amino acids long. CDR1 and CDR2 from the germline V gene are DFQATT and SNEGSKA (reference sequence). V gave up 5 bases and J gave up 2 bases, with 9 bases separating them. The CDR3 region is CSADLGNYGYTF. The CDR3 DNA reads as TGCAGTGCTGACCTGGGGAACTATGGCTACACCTTC.

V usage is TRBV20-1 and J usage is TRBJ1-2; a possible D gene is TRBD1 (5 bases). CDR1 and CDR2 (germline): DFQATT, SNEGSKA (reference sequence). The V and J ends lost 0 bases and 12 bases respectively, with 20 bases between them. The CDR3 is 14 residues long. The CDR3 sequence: CSAREGGGPSIDTF. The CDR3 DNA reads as TGCAGTGCTAGAGAGGGGGGGGGACCCTCTATTGACACCTTC.

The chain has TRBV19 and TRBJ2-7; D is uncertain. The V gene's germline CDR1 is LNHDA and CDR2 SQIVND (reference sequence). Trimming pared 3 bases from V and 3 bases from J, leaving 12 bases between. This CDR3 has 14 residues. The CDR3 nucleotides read TGTGCCAGTAGTATTGGTGGGAAAGGCTACGAGCAGTACTTC. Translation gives CASSIGGKGYEQYF.

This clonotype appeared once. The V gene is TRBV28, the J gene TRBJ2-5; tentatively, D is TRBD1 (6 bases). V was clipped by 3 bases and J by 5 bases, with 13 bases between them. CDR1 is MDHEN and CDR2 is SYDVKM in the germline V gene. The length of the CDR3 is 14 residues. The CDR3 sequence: CASSFKGVWETQYF. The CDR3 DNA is TGTGCCAGCAGTTTCAAGGGGGTATGGGAGACCCAGTACTTC.

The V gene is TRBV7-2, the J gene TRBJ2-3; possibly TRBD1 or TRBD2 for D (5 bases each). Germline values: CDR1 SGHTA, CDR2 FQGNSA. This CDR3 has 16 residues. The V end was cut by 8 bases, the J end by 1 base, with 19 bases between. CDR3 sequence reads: CASLNPGRAGTDTQYF. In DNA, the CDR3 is TGTGCCAGCTTAAACCCGGGGCGAGCGGGCACAGATACGCAGTATTTT.

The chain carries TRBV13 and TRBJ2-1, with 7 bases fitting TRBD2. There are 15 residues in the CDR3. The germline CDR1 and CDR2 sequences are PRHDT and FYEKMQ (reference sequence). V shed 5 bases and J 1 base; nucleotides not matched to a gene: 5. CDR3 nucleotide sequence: TGTGCCAGCAGCATCTTAGCGGGTTCCTACAATGAGCAGTTCTTC. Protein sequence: CASSILAGSYNEQFF. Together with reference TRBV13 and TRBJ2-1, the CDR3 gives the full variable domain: AAGVIQSPRHLIKEKRETATLKCYPIPRHDTVYWYQQGPGQDPQFLISFYEKMQSDKGSIPDRFSAQQFSDYHSELNMSSLELGDSALYFCASSILAGSYNEQFFGPGTRLTVL.

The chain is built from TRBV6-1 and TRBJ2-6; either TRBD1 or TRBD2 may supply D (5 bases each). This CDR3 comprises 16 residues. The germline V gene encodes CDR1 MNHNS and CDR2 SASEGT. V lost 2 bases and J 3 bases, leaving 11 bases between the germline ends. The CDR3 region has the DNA TGTGCCAGCAGTGAATTTTCAGGGAGTGGGGCCAACGTCCTGACTTTC. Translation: CASSEFSGSGANVLTF.

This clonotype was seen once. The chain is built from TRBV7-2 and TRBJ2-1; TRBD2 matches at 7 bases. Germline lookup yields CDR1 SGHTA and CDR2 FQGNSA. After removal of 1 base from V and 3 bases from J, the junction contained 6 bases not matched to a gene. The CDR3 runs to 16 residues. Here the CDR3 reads CASSLESGRFYNEQFF. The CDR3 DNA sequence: TGTGCCAGCAGCTTAGAGTCCGGGAGGTTCTACAATGAGCAGTTCTTC. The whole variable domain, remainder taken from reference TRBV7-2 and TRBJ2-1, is GAGVSQSPSNKVTEKGKDVELRCDPISGHTALYWYRQSLGQGLEFLIYFQGNSAPDKSGLPSDRFSAERTGGSVSTLTIQRTQQEDSAVYLCASSLESGRFYNEQFFGPGTRLTVL.

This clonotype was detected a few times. For the CDR3, the DNA is TGTGCCAGCAGTGACACGGCTTATAATTCACCCCTCCACTTT. Translating it yields CASSDTAYNSPLHF. The chain couples TRBV2 to TRBJ1-6; unclear D gene. This CDR3 contains 14 residues. Germline CDR1 reads SNHLY; CDR2 reads FYNNEI. Trimming pared 3 bases from V and 4 bases from J, leaving 7 bases between.